The clone carrying this TCR beta chain has a handful of counts. Its antigen is not identified. The data were taken from a study of human T cells and chemical hapten exposure. The study's findings and limits: Large CDR3 similarity clusters arose significantly more often from expanded TCRs than from controls. TCRs above 1 in 1000 frequency stayed constant with DPC sensitization. The immune response of these alopecia patients might not match healthy individuals'.

The time point was: patch test 3, about 24 weeks after DPC sensitization. Treatment defined: therapeutic diphenylcyclopropenone sensitization with weekly scalp DPC. The library gave individual cDNA molecules unique molecular identifiers. TCRdb ran MiXCR on the RACE reads and lists one entry per CDR3 protein. There are about 190,000 distinct CDR3 sequences in the sample; 20% to 25% occur only once, and about 2.5% lies in the top ten. Per germline, CDR1 MDHEN and CDR2 SYDVKM. The length of the CDR3 is 14 residues. V gave up 6 bases and J gave up 3 bases, with 15 bases separating them. The TCR originated in a woman in her 40s with alopecia areata. Some clones in this sample may be carry-over from other donors' samples. The sequenced sample was whole blood, obtained in connection with sensitization to the hapten diphenylcyclopropenone (DPC). The chain combines TRBV28 with TRBJ2-7, with D maybe TRBD2 (5 bases). CDR3 loop: CASSILSGIYEQYF. The CDR3 bases are TGTGCCAGCAGCATCCTCAGCGGAATCTACGAGCAGTACTTC.